The 32 T cell receptor beta chains presented below share a single source sample, sequenced in a study of technical replicates of blood from several donors. Generated by immunoSEQ multiplex PCR, the TCRdb table keeps only in-frame clones and is missing some. The data show more than 80,000 clones, nearly 97% seen once. Source material: T cells isolated from PBMCs. The receptors come from a human donor in good health.

The rearrangement uses TRBV7-5 and TRBJ2-5; TRBD2 is the table's D call, not checked against the DNA. TRBV7-5 is a pseudogene locus. CDR3 length: 18 amino acids. The CDR3 region has the DNA TGTGTCAGAAGCTCCTCCCCCCCACTCACTAGCGAACAAGAGACCCAGTACTTC. Translation: CVRSSSPPLTSEQETQYF.

This clone was counted a single time. The chain links TRBV30 to TRBJ1-2, with D possibly matching TRBD1 (5 bases). Deletions cut 4 bases from V and 2 bases from J, with 8 bases between. CDR1 GTSNPN and CDR2 SVGIG come from the germline V gene (reference sequence). The CDR3 covers 12 residues. The CDR3 is CAWKQGNYGYTF. The CDR3 DNA follows: TGTGCCTGGAAGCAGGGAAACTATGGCTACACCTTC.

This clone was seen a single time. This chain connects TRBV2 to TRBJ2-3; 11 bases match TRBD2. CDR3 size: 16 residues. In germline, CDR1 is SNHLY, CDR2 FYNNEI. Germline trimming cut 4 bases from V and 3 bases from J; bases unmatched to any gene: 6. CDR3 DNA: TGTGCCAGCAGTGGGGATACTAGCGGGAGAACAGATACGCAGTATTTT. It specifies CASSGDTSGRTDTQYF.

This clone was found once. V gene TRBV10-1 combines with J gene TRBJ2-5; tentatively, D is TRBD2 (5 bases). The V gene lost 4 bases and the J gene lost 10 bases, with 19 bases spanning the gap. The CDR3 covers 14 residues. Germline CDR1 is WNHNN and CDR2 is SYGVQD (reference sequence). The DNA for the CDR3 is TGCGCCAGCAGTGGGACTTCGGAGCCGAGGGACCAGTACTTC. Protein product: CASSGTSEPRDQYF.

The J gene is TRBJ1-1, the V gene TRBV19; the match to TRBD1 covers 10 bases. The V gene end was trimmed by 7 bases and the J gene end by 4 bases; junction bases not matched to a gene: 6. CDR1 is LNHDA, CDR2 SQIVND, per germline (reference sequence). CDR3 length equals 14 residues. CDR3 sequence reads: CASTGQGEVTEAFF. The DNA of the CDR3 is TGTGCCAGTACCGGACAGGGGGAAGTCACTGAAGCTTTCTTT.

V and J are TRBV6-1 and TRBJ2-1; 7 bases line up with TRBD2. This CDR3 has 14 residues. Trimming removed 1 base from V and 7 bases from J; junction bases left unmatched: 4. CDR1 is MNHNS, CDR2 SASEGT, per germline. The CDR3 reads CASSEGREWNEQFF. For the CDR3, the DNA is TGTGCCAGCAGTGAAGGGCGGGAGTGGAATGAGCAGTTCTTC.

The chain joins TRBV7-8 to TRBJ2-7; possibly TRBD1 for D (7 bases). Between the trimmed V and J ends, which lost 2 bases and 7 bases, there was a span of 15 bases. The CDR3 is made up of 14 amino acids. Germline values: CDR1 SGHVS, CDR2 FQNEAQ. CDR3: CASSLRTGAGEQYF. Here the CDR3 DNA reads TGTGCCAGCAGCTTAAGGACAGGCGCGGGGGAGCAGTACTTC. The full variable domain, with the rest looked up from reference TRBV7-8 and TRBJ2-7, is GAGVSQSPRYKVAKRGQDVALRCDPISGHVSLFWYQQALGQGPEFLTYFQNEAQLDKSGLPSDRFFAERPEGSVSTLKIQRTQQEDSAVYLCASSLRTGAGEQYFGPGTRLTVT.

CDR3 nucleotide sequence: TGTGCCAGCAGCCGACCGGACAGGGTCACAGATACGCAGTATTTT. Amino acid sequence: CASSRPDRVTDTQYF. The chain carries TRBV11-1 and TRBJ2-3; TRBD1 aligns across 8 bases. This CDR3 has 15 residues. V gave up 5 bases and J gave up 2 bases; unmatched junction bases: 6. Germline lookup yields CDR1 SGHAT and CDR2 FQDESV (reference sequence). The variable domain in full, with the rest retrieved from reference TRBV11-1 and TRBJ2-3, is EAEVAQSPRYKITEKSQAVAFWCDPISGHATLYWYRQILGQGPELLVQFQDESVVDDSQLPKDRFSAERLKGVDSTLKIQPAELGDSAMYLCASSRPDRVTDTQYFGPGTRLTVL.

This clone has just a few counts. The chain joins TRBV5-4 to TRBJ2-2; 13 bases agree with TRBD2. CDR1 and CDR2 (germline): SGHNT, YYREEE (reference sequence). V lost 4 bases to trimming and J lost 7 bases; unmatched junction nucleotides: 7. The CDR3 extends over 16 amino acids. CDR3 in DNA: TGTGCCAGCAGCGCCGGACTAGCGGGAGTAGGCGGGGAGCTGTTTTTT. Residues: CASSAGLAGVGGELFF.

V usage is TRBV4-1 and J usage is TRBJ2-2; the match to TRBD2 covers 9 bases. The germline V gene has CDR1 MGHRA and CDR2 YSYEKL. Trimming at V came to 1 base and at J to 6 bases, leaving 9 bases not matched to a gene. This CDR3 has 17 residues. CDR3 nucleotide sequence: TGCGCCAGCAGCCAAGTGGGTTTTAGCGGGGGTCCCGGGGAGCTGTTTTTT. Its protein is CASSQVGFSGGPGELFF.

This sequence joins TRBV5-5 and TRBJ1-4, with 7 bases aligning to TRBD1. J was trimmed by 0 bases and V by 2 bases; bases with no gene match: 1. The CDR3 is 15 residues long. Germline values: CDR1 SGHKS, CDR2 YYEKEE (reference sequence). The CDR3 bases are TGTGCCAGCAGCTTCGGGACAGCAACTAATGAAAAACTGTTTTTT. Protein sequence: CASSFGTATNEKLFF. Full variable domain (outside the CDR3, taken from reference TRBV5-5 and TRBJ1-4): DAGVTQSPTHLIKTRGQQVTLRCSPISGHKSVSWYQQVLGQGPQFIFQYYEKEERGRGNFPDRFSARQFPNYSSELNVNALLLGDSALYLCASSFGTATNEKLFFGSGTQLSVL.

The chain uses TRBV30 and TRBJ1-1; the D is unclear. The germline CDR1 and CDR2 sequences are GTSNPN and SVGIG (reference sequence). The CDR3 contains 12 residues. The V end lost 2 bases, the J end lost 1 base, and 5 bases lay between the germline ends. CDR3 region: CAWSPGNTEAFF. The CDR3 region has the DNA TGTGCCTGGAGTCCGGGGAACACTGAAGCTTTCTTT.

This CDR3 reads CASSWTGRQGGEQYF. In DNA, the CDR3 is TGTGCCAGCAGCTGGACAGGGCGGCAGGGTGGTGAGCAGTACTTC. This chain uses TRBV5-4 with TRBJ2-7; 8 bases fit TRBD1. The CDR3 has 15 residues. The trim removed 3 bases at V and 7 bases at J, leaving 12 bases unmatched. Germline V CDR1 and CDR2: SGHNT, YYREEE (reference sequence).

V gene TRBV6-6 combines with J gene TRBJ2-7; tentatively, D is TRBD2 (6 bases). Trimming took 0 bases from V and 0 from J, leaving 9 bases between them. The germline CDR1 and CDR2 sequences are MNHNY and SVGAGI (reference sequence). The CDR3 spans 15 residues. CDR3 bases: TGTGCCAGCAGTTACTCGAGGGACTTCTCCTACGAGCAGTACTTC. Its translation is CASSYSRDFSYEQYF.

The chain employs TRBV7-6 and TRBJ2-2, with 8 bases lining up with TRBD1. Unmatched junction bases numbered 4, after V lost 4 bases and J lost 3 bases. The CDR3 contains 15 residues. Germline lookup yields CDR1 SGHVS and CDR2 FNYEAQ. The CDR3 DNA reads as TGTGCCAGCAGCTCAGGGGGCGGCGACACCGGGGAGCTGTTTTTT. Translating it yields CASSSGGGDTGELFF. The variable domain in full, completed from reference TRBV7-6 and TRBJ2-2, reads GAGVSQSPRYKVTKRGQDVALRCDPISGHVSLYWYRQALGQGPEFLTYFNYEAQQDKSGLPNDRFSAERPEGSISTLTIQRTEQRDSAMYRCASSSGGGDTGELFFGEGSRLTVL.

This clone was seen a handful of times. The CDR3 DNA is TGTGCCAGTAGTATAGAGGGTCAGGGCAAAGGCTACACCTTC. Its translation: CASSIEGQGKGYTF. This rearrangement joins TRBV19 to TRBJ1-2; D may be TRBD1 (5 bases). CDR3 length equals 14 residues. Looked up from germline, CDR1 is LNHDA and CDR2 is SQIVND (reference sequence). V was cut by 0 bases and J by 8 bases, with 13 bases left in between.

CDR3: CASSLGTVINYGYTF. The CDR3, as DNA: TGTGCCAGCAGTCTGGGGACAGTAATTAACTATGGCTACACCTTC. The chain has TRBV6-1 and TRBJ1-2; 7 bases agree with TRBD1. V shed 5 bases, J shed 1 base, and the junction held 7 bases outside the gene matches. Germline CDR1 MNHNS, CDR2 SASEGT. This CDR3 spans 15 amino acids.

The gene calls are TRBV5-1 and TRBJ2-7; 11 nucleotides line up with TRBD1. Germline trimming cut 6 bases from V and 2 bases from J; bases unmatched to any gene: 10. Per the germline V gene, CDR1 is SGHRS and CDR2 is YFSETQ. CDR3 length: 16 residues. The CDR3: CASTSFWGQGAYEQYF. In nucleotides, the CDR3 is TGCGCCAGCACATCATTCTGGGGACAGGGGGCCTACGAGCAGTACTTC.

The CDR3 region has the DNA TGTGCCACCCGATCCCTTACAAAAAGCACAGATACGCAGTATTTT. This sequence encodes CATRSLTKSTDTQYF. The genes are TRBV2 and TRBJ2-3; D gene ambiguous. The ends were cut back, 10 bases at V and 0 bases at J, with 17 bases in the middle. This CDR3 spans 15 amino acids. Germline V CDR1 and CDR2: SNHLY, FYNNEI.

The chain's CDR3 is CAITDDLAGGYNEQFF. CDR3 bases: TGTGCCATCACCGATGATCTGGCGGGAGGATACAATGAGCAGTTCTTC. The V and J genes are TRBV10-3 and TRBJ2-1; 8 bases map to TRBD2. With V trimmed by 7 bases and J by 4 bases, 12 bases remained unmatched. Germline loops: CDR1 ENHRY, CDR2 SYGVKD. The CDR3 has 16 residues.

This chain uses TRBV7-9 with TRBJ2-5; D unresolved. V was cut by 5 bases and J by 3 bases, with 16 bases left in between. This CDR3 is 15 amino acids long. Germline V gene data show CDR1 as SEHNR and CDR2 as FQNEAQ (reference sequence). This CDR3 is CASSTRSLREETQYF. CDR3 nucleotides: TGTGCCAGCAGCACCCGGAGCCTTAGAGAAGAGACCCAGTACTTC. The complete variable domain, with remaining parts taken from reference TRBV7-9 and TRBJ2-5, reads DTGVSQNPRHKITKRGQNVTFRCDPISEHNRLYWYRQTLGQGPEFLTYFQNEAQLEKSRLLSDRFSAERPKGSFSTLEIQRTEQGDSAMYLCASSTRSLREETQYFGPGTRLLVL.

J is TRBJ1-3 and V is TRBV29-1, with TRBD1 matching 11 bases. CDR1 and CDR2 (germline): SQVTM, ANQGSEA. The V and J ends lost 0 bases and 1 base, in that order; junction bases with no gene match: 8. The CDR3 covers 18 residues. The CDR3, as DNA: TGCAGCGTTGAAGATTGGACAGGGGGCGACCGGTCTGGAAACACCATATATTTT. Translated, it gives CSVEDWTGGDRSGNTIYF.

This chain connects TRBV10-2 to TRBJ2-1; 8 positions match TRBD2. The junction had 5 bases not matched to a gene; V was cut back by 2 bases and J by 5 bases. The germline gives CDR1 WSHSY, CDR2 SAAADI. The CDR3 runs to 15 residues. The chain's CDR3 is CASSEPQRGNNEQFF. Here the CDR3 DNA reads TGCGCCAGCAGTGAGCCCCAGCGGGGGAACAATGAGCAGTTCTTC.

The V gene is TRBV5-1, the J gene TRBJ2-7, with a possible D match to TRBD2 (7 bases). V lost 0 bases and J lost 5, with 18 bases in between. The CDR3 consists of 16 residues. In germline, CDR1 is SGHRS, CDR2 YFSETQ. CDR3: CASSLVVTGGPNEQYF. In nucleotides, the CDR3 is TGCGCCAGCAGCTTGGTTGTGACGGGGGGCCCCAACGAGCAGTACTTC.

The J gene is TRBJ2-1, the V gene TRBV19; D uncertain. CDR3 length: 15 amino acids. In germline, CDR1 is LNHDA, CDR2 SQIVND (reference sequence). Trimming pared 0 bases from V and 6 bases from J, leaving 12 bases between. CDR3 residues: CASSIDRSAVNEQFF. CDR3 nucleotide sequence: TGTGCCAGTAGTATAGATAGGAGCGCCGTCAATGAGCAGTTCTTC. The full variable domain, rest sourced from reference TRBV19 and TRBJ2-1, is DGGITQSPKYLFRKEGQNVTLSCEQNLNHDAMYWYRQDPGQGLRLIYYSQIVNDFQKGDIAEGYSVSREKKESFPLTVTSAQKNPTAFYLCASSIDRSAVNEQFFGPGTRLTVL.

This clone was seen just once. The chain combines TRBV5-1 with TRBJ2-3; tentative D call: TRBD2 (6 bases). The CDR3 is 15 amino acids. V was pared by 5 bases and J by 0 bases, with 13 bases between. Per germline, CDR1 SGHRS and CDR2 YFSETQ. CDR3 residues: CASRGEASSTDTQYF. The CDR3 coding sequence is TGCGCCAGCAGGGGGGAGGCTTCTAGCACAGATACGCAGTATTTT.

CDR3 region: CASSQVDSQNQLGEQFF. The CDR3 bases are TGTGCCAGCAGCCAAGTTGACAGCCAAAACCAGTTAGGTGAGCAGTTCTTC. The chain uses TRBV4-2 and TRBJ2-1; D is perhaps TRBD1 (5 bases). The CDR3 totals 17 residues. Germline-derived CDR1 and CDR2 are LGHNA and YNFKEQ. The V and J ends lost 1 base and 9 bases respectively, with 22 bases between them.

The chain carries TRBV10-3 and TRBJ2-1, with 11 bases that match TRBD2. CDR1 is ENHRY, CDR2 SYGVKD, per germline. This CDR3 contains 14 residues. The V gene end was trimmed by 4 bases and the J gene end by 6 bases; junction bases not matched to a gene: 2. The CDR3 reads CAISVAGGRNEQFF. The CDR3 DNA reads TGTGCCATCAGTGTAGCGGGGGGGCGCAATGAGCAGTTCTTC.

The chain uses TRBV19 and TRBJ2-1, with TRBD2 identical over 10 bases. CDR1 LNHDA and CDR2 SQIVND come from the germline V gene (reference sequence). The CDR3 spans 16 residues. The trim removed 6 bases at V and 7 bases at J, leaving 12 bases unmatched. CDR3: CASREAGGPLVNEQFF. The CDR3 DNA reads TGTGCCAGTAGGGAAGCGGGAGGGCCTTTAGTGAATGAGCAGTTCTTC.

The chain employs TRBV9 and TRBJ2-5; 7 bases are a match to TRBD2. With 6 bases clipped from V and 3 bases from J, the junction kept 14 bases outside the gene matches. Germline lookup yields CDR1 SGDLS and CDR2 YYNGEE. The CDR3 length is 16 residues. The CDR3: CASTRYGGGDEETQYF. CDR3 coding DNA: TGTGCCAGCACCCGATACGGGGGAGGGGACGAAGAGACCCAGTACTTC.

For the CDR3, the DNA is TGTGCCAGCAGCTTGGTACTCGGGACAGGGGACTATGGCTACACCTTC. Its protein is CASSLVLGTGDYGYTF. The rearrangement joins TRBV5-4 to TRBJ1-2; the match to TRBD1 covers 10 bases. With V trimmed by 0 bases and J by 3 bases, 5 bases remained unmatched. CDR1 is SGHNT and CDR2 is YYREEE in the germline V gene (reference sequence). The CDR3 has 16 residues.

V and J are TRBV4-1 and TRBJ2-5; 9 nucleotides match TRBD1. Germline V gives CDR1 MGHRA, CDR2 YSYEKL. After removal of 3 bases from V and 1 base from J, the junction contained 3 bases not matched to a gene. The CDR3 contains 15 residues. CDR3 DNA: TGCGCCAGCAGCCACCCGACAGGGGGCCAAGAGACCCAGTACTTC. It specifies CASSHPTGGQETQYF.